This record concerns one T cell receptor beta chain sequence. Its antigen is unknown. CDR1 and CDR2 (germline): MNHNY, SVGAGI (reference sequence). The V gene lost 0 bases and the J gene lost 3 bases, with 6 bases spanning the gap. The CDR3 length is 14 residues. These data come from a study of shared clonotypes between healthy human individuals. Study-wide results and limits: Rarefaction analysis demonstrated incomplete sorted-subset sequencing notwithstanding large depth. Between a handful of donors, naive CD4 clonotypes were shared at a level of around 5.1%.

Execution of the assay was at deep level. Assay used: immunoSEQ multiplex PCR; TCRdb lists only in-frame clones, some missing. The repertoire includes roughly 680,000 clones, around 77% of them detected once, and about 1.7% sits in the top ten. Sequenced input: memory CD4+ T cells sorted from blood. The sample's subset: CD45RA-negative fraction. The receptor comes from a woman in her thirties in good health. The V gene is TRBV6-6, the J gene TRBJ2-1; D unresolved. CDR3 sequence (DNA): TGTGCCAGCAGTTACTCGTACAGCTACAATGAGCAGTTCTTC. This gives the protein CASSYSYSYNEQFF.